This T cell receptor beta chain was retrieved from a study of T cells after yellow fever vaccination. Study-wide results and caveats: Weaker in magnitude, the secondary response showed a faster peak on day 5 versus 15.

Comment on this clonotype: Its antigen is not identified.

V shed 2 bases, J shed 6 bases, and the junction held 4 bases outside the gene matches. Germline V gives CDR1 SGHTA, CDR2 FQGNSA. The CDR3 extends over 14 amino acids. Each CDR3 protein is one row after TCRdb ran MiXCR on the 5' RACE reads. The sample yields approximately 610,000 distinct CDR3 sequences, around 17% seen once. The sample here was PBMCs, taken around 5 days after the first yellow fever vaccination. This clonotype was obtained from a man between 18 and 29 years old who received the YFV17D yellow fever vaccine. V is TRBV7-2 and J is TRBJ2-3; 8 bases are a match to TRBD2. CDR3 sequence reads: CASSLLAGLDTQYF. The DNA for the CDR3 is TGTGCCAGCAGCTTACTAGCGGGTTTGGATACGCAGTATTTT.